The T cell receptor (beta chain) described here comes from a study of blood T cell repertoires in COVID-19. The repertoire was sequenced with immunoSEQ multiplex PCR; TCRdb's copy has only in-frame clones and lacks some. This sample yields under 75,000 clones, of which 55% to 80% are seen a single time; about 5% belongs to the top ten. Seattle patient enrollment occurred during active infection, with longitudinal follow-up thereafter. V lost 2 bases and J lost 2, with 13 bases in between. CDR1 and CDR2 (germline): SGHRS, YFSETQ. The CDR3 runs 15 residues. This clonotype was sampled from an older woman with COVID-19, enrolled during active disease. The sample consisted of peripheral blood. The V and J genes are TRBV5-1 and TRBJ2-5, with D perhaps TRBD1 (6 bases). CDR3 amino acids: CASSFTGMGQETQYF. DNA for the CDR3: TGCGCCAGCAGCTTTACAGGGATGGGGCAAGAGACCCAGTACTTC. Combining the CDR3 with reference TRBV5-1 and TRBJ2-5 gives the whole variable domain KAGVTQTPRYLIKTRGQQVTLSCSPISGHRSVSWYQQTPGQGLQFLFEYFSETQRNKGNFPGRFSGRQFSNSRSEMNVSTLELGDSALYLCASSFTGMGQETQYFGPGTRLLVL.